The following is a T cell receptor (beta chain) sequence with its context. The repertoire was sequenced with immunoSEQ multiplex PCR; TCRdb's copy has only in-frame clones and lacks some. The table includes under 2.5 million clones, roughly 90% detected once. This entry comes from a study of shared clonotypes between healthy human individuals. This clonotype was sampled from a man aged 18 to 29 in good health. Some clones in this sample may be carry-over from other donors' samples. The material sequenced was naive CD4+ T cells from PBMCs. Subset in this sample: CD45RA+ positively selected.

CDR3 bases: TGCAGCGTTGAAGTCGGGACTAGAACCGAGCAGTACTTC. Amino acids: CSVEVGTRTEQYF. The genes are TRBV29-1 and TRBJ2-7; TRBD2 agrees at 8 bases. V lost 1 base, J lost 6 bases, and 5 bases stayed unmatched. This CDR3 has 13 residues. Per the germline V gene, CDR1 is SQVTM and CDR2 is ANQGSEA.